This T cell receptor (beta chain) stems from a study of T cells in localized non-small cell lung cancer. Study-wide findings and caveats: Paired adjacent lung recovered a median roughly 56 of the top 100 tumor clones. Sequencing, confined to only one tumor region, leaves heterogeneity possible. In the blood, greater T cell density corresponded to longer overall survival.

The CDR3 has 15 amino acids. The ends lost 6 bases at V and 2 bases at J; junction bases unmatched: 7. The germline CDR1 and CDR2 sequences are MDHEN and SYDVKM. Worth noting for this clone: Its target is unknown.

Here immunoSEQ multiplex PCR was the method, and the copy in TCRdb shows in-frame clones only, minus some. Among tens of thousands of clones listed, around 91% were seen once. Sample: peripheral blood, taken before any cancer treatment. The sequence was obtained from a woman aged 35-70 years with stage I lung adenocarcinoma. The chain couples TRBV28 to TRBJ2-5; 9 bases fit TRBD1. In nucleotides, the CDR3 is TGTGCCAGCAGCCTACAGGGGGCAGGTCAAGAGACCCAGTACTTC. Residues: CASSLQGAGQETQYF.